This T cell receptor (beta chain) was sequenced in a study of blood T cell repertoires in COVID-19 (TCRdb year 2020). In the study overall: Samples covering the acute and convalescent phases of COVID-19 were provided by collaborators in the United States, Italy and Spain. The repertoires were made available in a free public database intended to serve as a resource for research on the immune response to SARS-CoV-2. Samples came from the ongoing ImmuneRACE study (first 160 participants) plus 1,254 subjects from 6 global collaborators. The dataset comprised deeply sampled blood TCRbeta repertoires from subjects exposed to, actively infected with, or recovered from COVID-19. The material from the prospective study consisted of cDNA or gDNA derived from T cells, B-cell-depleted T cells, or PBMCs. Sample metadata almost always included a de-identified subject ID, COVID-19 status, age in years and sex. Where available, HLA class I and class II types were obtained from metadata supplied by the sample provider rather than from assay-based typing.

The immunoSEQ Assay, a bias-controlled multiplex PCR, was used to amplify TCRbeta CDR3 regions from genomic DNA. For the original study's pipeline: Nucleated cell counts per sample were estimated from amplification of reference gene primers within the assay. To quantify the absolute abundance of each unique TCRbeta CDR3 rearrangement, sequence reads were collapsed and filtered. For each sample, productive Simpson clonality was calculated by taking the square root of Simpson's diversity index across productive rearrangements. The table comes from immuneACCESS by way of TCRdb, which keeps in-frame sequences with V and J called. Part of the clones is missing from these tables; in studies checked, under half for an unresolved V gene and the rest for unknown reasons. That table furnishes V, J and clone size, whereas the DNA furnished D and trimming. The sample data list about 6,800 clones, and 88% of these were observed just once. The ten largest clones take up about 17% of the sample.

Paper-wide results and their limitations: Clinical and demographic metadata were provided uncurated, with the amount varying by source and participant.

The collaborating institutions used their own protocols to collect whole blood in K2EDTA tubes. For TCRbeta analysis, collaborators shipped samples as frozen whole blood, isolated PBMCs, or DNA extracted from either of those sample types. Comments on this clone: Its binding antigen is unknown. The record has no base qualities; no much larger clone is one base away.

V has 1 base trimmed and J has 10 bases trimmed; junction bases matching no gene number 16. The CDR3 measures 17 amino acids from cysteine to phenylalanine. The read is trimmed to its CDR3 DNA, 51 bases read in frame from base 1. The germline V gene encodes CDR1 SGHRS and CDR2 YFSETQ. The chain links TRBV5-1 with TRBJ2-1; TRBD2 agrees with 8 junctional bases. Input material: peripheral blood. This receptor was identified in a human donor in a cohort sampled during active COVID-19. The DNA sequence is as follows: TGCGCCAGCAGCTTGAGTCCGTCCGGACTAGCCTCCCGCGAGCAGTTCTTC. Its translation reads: CASSLSPSGLASREQFF.